This is a list of T cell receptor beta chains from one sample in a study of T cells after somatic rescue of genetic block. The repertoire was sequenced with immunoSEQ multiplex PCR; TCRdb's copy has only in-frame clones and lacks some. Here the sample spans tens of thousands of clones, roughly 92% being singletons. Material: peripheral blood mononuclear cells (PBMCs). The receptors shown here come from a man aged 40-49 years. The CDR3 runs from the conserved cysteine through the conserved F or W. The D gene is left open where the match is weak.

v_call	d_call	cdr3_aa
TRBV7-2	TRBD1	CASSYDRAGEQYF
TRBV18	TRBD1	CASSRTQGATEAFF
TRBV7-9	TRBD1	CVTGDSYEQYF
TRBV13	TRBD2	CASSFGTSGPETQYF
TRBV13	TRBD2	CASSSSGGPNLYNEQFF
TRBV7-2	.	CASSPGRSAEQYF
TRBV19	.	CASSSQGGFQETQYF
TRBV11-2	.	CASSGLVGRVDYTF
TRBV19	.	CASSHRGAPAFF
TRBV19	TRBD1	CASSIAKQGNEQFF
TRBV7-8	.	CASSLAGGSQPQHF
TRBV19	TRBD1	CASTPDRETEAFF
TRBV28	TRBD1	CASSRQGAGANVLTF
TRBV6-1	TRBD2	CASSYSGDPYEQYF
TRBV6-1	TRBD2	CASSELAGGPETQYF
TRBV28	.	CASRSQGYQPQHF
TRBV6-5	.	CASSYAGRPADTQYF
TRBV28	.	CASSPAERVRGELFF
TRBV15	TRBD1	CATSRDRPGQGIGEQYF
TRBV10-3	.	CAISESGESTDTQYF
TRBV4-2	.	CASSPQLSSTDTQYF
TRBV14	TRBD1	CASSQYGTGIPEQYF
TRBV18	TRBD1	CASSLDRATGELFF
TRBV2	.	CASIQGPNQPQHF